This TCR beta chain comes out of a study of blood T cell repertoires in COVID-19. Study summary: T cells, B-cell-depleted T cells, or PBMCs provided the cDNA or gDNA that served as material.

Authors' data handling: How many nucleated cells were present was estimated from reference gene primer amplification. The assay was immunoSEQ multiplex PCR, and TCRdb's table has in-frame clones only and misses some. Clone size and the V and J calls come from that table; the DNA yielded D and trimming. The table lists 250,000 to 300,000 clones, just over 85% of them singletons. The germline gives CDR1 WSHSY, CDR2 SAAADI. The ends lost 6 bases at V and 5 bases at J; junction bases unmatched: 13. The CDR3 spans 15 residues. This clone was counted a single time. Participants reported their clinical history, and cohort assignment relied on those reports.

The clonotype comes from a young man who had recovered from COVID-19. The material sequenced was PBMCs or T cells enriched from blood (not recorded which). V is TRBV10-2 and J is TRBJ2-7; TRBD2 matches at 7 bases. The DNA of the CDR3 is TGCGCCAGCAGGACGGGAGGAACAGGTCGAGACGAGCAGTACTTC. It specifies CASRTGGTGRDEQYF.